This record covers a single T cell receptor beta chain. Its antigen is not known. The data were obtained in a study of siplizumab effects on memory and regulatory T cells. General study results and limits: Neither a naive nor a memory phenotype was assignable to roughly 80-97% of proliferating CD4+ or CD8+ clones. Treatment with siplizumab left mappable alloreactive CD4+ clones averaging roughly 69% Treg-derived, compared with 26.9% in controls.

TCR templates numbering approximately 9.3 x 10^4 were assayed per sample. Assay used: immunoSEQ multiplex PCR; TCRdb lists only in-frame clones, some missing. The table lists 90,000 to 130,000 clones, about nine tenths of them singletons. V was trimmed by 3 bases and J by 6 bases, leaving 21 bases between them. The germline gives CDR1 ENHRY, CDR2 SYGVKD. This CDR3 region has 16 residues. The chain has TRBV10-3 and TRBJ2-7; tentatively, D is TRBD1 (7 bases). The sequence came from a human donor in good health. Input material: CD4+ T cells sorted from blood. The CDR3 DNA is TGTGCCATCAGTGAAGTGCGGGACAGCTCTATTTTCGAGCAGTACTTC. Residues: CAISEVRDSSIFEQYF.